This paragraph reports one T cell receptor beta chain. The data were obtained in a study of blood T cell repertoires in COVID-19. The wider study: Both acute and convalescent COVID-19 samples were obtained from the United States, Italy and Spain. Sample material is recorded as cDNA or gDNA derived from T cells, B-cell-depleted T cells, or PBMCs.

This CDR3 spans 12 amino acids. Per the germline V gene, CDR1 is MDHEN and CDR2 is SYDVKM. V dropped 6 bases and J dropped 4 bases, with 7 bases sitting between them. In the source study's methods: The assay estimated nucleated cells by amplifying reference gene primers. TCRdb's copy holds only in-frame clones and misses some; the assay was immunoSEQ multiplex PCR. For V, J and clone size, that table is used; D and trimming come from the DNA. The sample shows roughly 120,000 clones, approximately 79% of them seen only once. The chain carries TRBV28 and TRBJ2-1; D is ambiguous. Sequencing was performed on peripheral blood. The TCR sequence derives from an elderly woman with active or convalescent COVID-19. The CDR3 region is CASRHKYNEQFF. The CDR3 nucleotides are TGTGCCAGCAGGCACAAATACAATGAGCAGTTCTTC.